The T cell receptor beta chain described here comes from a study of beta chain features in type 1 diabetes. Study-wide results and limits: Comparison showed that naive, central memory and Treg TCRB repertoires appeared more similar among patients than among healthy donors. Type 1 diabetes patients had moderately but significantly shorter TCRB CDR3s in all four CD4+ subsets.

The CDR3 is made up of 14 amino acids. V lost 0 bases and J lost 6, with 12 bases in between. Germline CDR1 is SGHRS and CDR2 is YFSETQ. Every isolated RNA sample was fully reverse transcribed, so sequencing captured expressed TCRB transcripts. The table came from immunoSEQ multiplex PCR; TCRdb's copy has only in-frame clones and leaves some out. The table records about 340,000 clones, around an eighth of them present only once. A note on this clone: Its target is not known.

This TCR derives from a woman under 30 with type 1 diabetes. The chain uses TRBV5-1 and TRBJ2-5; possibly TRBD2 for D (6 bases). Sequencing used naive CD4+ T cells from blood. CDR3 amino acids: CASSLEVGLKTQYF. The DNA for the CDR3 is TGCGCCAGCAGCTTGGAGGTGGGACTTAAGACCCAGTACTTC. The full variable domain, in which reference TRBV5-1 and TRBJ2-5 provide the parts outside the CDR3, is KAGVTQTPRYLIKTRGQQVTLSCSPISGHRSVSWYQQTPGQGLQFLFEYFSETQRNKGNFPGRFSGRQFSNSRSEMNVSTLELGDSALYLCASSLEVGLKTQYFGPGTRLLVL.